These 19 T cell receptor beta chains were sequenced from one sample in a study of blood T cells in healthy people across ages (dated by TCRdb to between 2015 and 2016). Library prep was done by 5' RACE. The sequencer listed for this sample is Illumina HiSeq 2500. A second PCR of about 7 to 12 cycles was performed with a sample-barcoded 5' primer and a J-beta primer mix. In-frame beta chains were kept once TCRdb had trimmed the public reads at Q25 with fastp and called clones with MiXCR. Under each unique CDR3 protein, matching rows form one entry showing the most common genes and DNA. Present in this sample are about 930,000 distinct CDR3 sequences, about 29% of which were seen just once. The ten largest clones add up to more than 8.5% of the sample. This same sample was also part of a study on T cells of mothers and their children.

Sequencing was carried out using blood. The receptors shown here come from a middle-aged woman in good health.

As for this clonotype: A much larger clone lies a single base off, so this may be a read error. This sequence joins TRBV11-2 and TRBJ2-6, with a possible D match to TRBD1 (5 bases). In germline, CDR1 is SGHAT, CDR2 FQNNGV. The CDR3 is 17 residues long. The CDR3 protein is CATERQTALSGANVRTF. CDR3 bases: TGTGCCACCGAACGACAGACGGCGCTCTCTGGGGCCAACGTCCGGACTTTC.

V is TRBV3-1 and J is TRBJ2-1; 10 bases align to TRBD2. V lost 6 bases to trimming and J lost 8 bases; unmatched junction nucleotides: 13. CDR3 length equals 16 residues. Germline-derived CDR1 and CDR2 are LGHDT and YNNKEL (reference sequence). CDR3 coding DNA: TGTGCCAGCAGTTACTCGAGTTCTAGCGGGGGCTATGAGCAGTTCTTC. Encoded protein: CASSYSSSSGGYEQFF.

V is TRBV12-3 or TRBV12-4 and J is TRBJ2-6; possibly TRBD1 for D (5 bases). V was pared by 8 bases and J by 0 bases, with 17 bases between. This CDR3 comprises 17 residues. This CDR3 reads CASRVVMGLSGANVLTF. The CDR3 coding sequence is TGTGCCAGCCGTGTGGTAATGGGGCTCTCTGGGGCCAACGTCCTGACTTTC.

The V and J genes are TRBV7-9 and TRBJ2-3; 8 nucleotides match TRBD2. CDR3 length: 16 amino acids. The trim removed 7 bases at V and 5 bases at J, leaving 14 bases unmatched. Germline V gene data show CDR1 as SEHNR and CDR2 as FQNEAQ (reference sequence). CDR3 loop: CASNPFVSGGQDTQYF. The CDR3 DNA is TGTGCCAGCAACCCCTTCGTGAGCGGGGGACAAGATACGCAGTATTTT.

This clonotype was counted only a few times. The genes are TRBV7-2 and TRBJ1-2; a possible D gene is TRBD1 (5 bases). Trimming shortened V by 4 bases and J by 7 bases, and 16 bases separated the two germline ends. CDR3 size: 14 residues. The germline V gene has CDR1 SGHTA and CDR2 FQGNSA. CDR3 DNA sequence: TGTGCCAGCAGCTCGACAGCTCTGCAATCTGGCTACACCTTC. This translates into CASSSTALQSGYTF.

A word on this clonotype: One base away lies a much larger clone, so this may be a sequencing read error. The genes are TRBV7-2 and TRBJ1-2; possible D gene TRBD1, 5 bases. CDR1 is SGHTA and CDR2 is FQGNSA in the germline V gene. The CDR3 sequence is 14 residues long. CDR3 amino acids: CAGSLTGTLDGYTF. CDR3 bases: TGTGCCGGCAGCTTGACCGGGACTTTAGATGGCTACACCTTC. The variable domain in full, completed from reference TRBV7-2 and TRBJ1-2, reads GAGVSQSPSNKVTEKGKDVELRCDPISGHTALYWYRQSLGQGLEFLIYFQGNSAPDKSGLPSDRFSAERTGGSVSTLTIQRTQQEDSAVYLCAGSLTGTLDGYTFGSGTRLTVV.

DNA for the CDR3: TGTGCCAGCAGCTTACGACAGCGAACCCCCTACGAGCAGTACTTC. The encoded protein is CASSLRQRTPYEQYF. The chain recombines TRBV11-1 with TRBJ2-7, with D possibly TRBD1 on 5 matching bases. V dropped 2 bases and J dropped 2 bases, with 13 bases sitting between them. There are 15 residues in the CDR3. The germline V gene has CDR1 SGHAT and CDR2 FQDESV (reference sequence).

The table lists this clonotype with a few counts. The chain is built from TRBV2 and TRBJ2-5; no clear D. This CDR3 is built from 15 residues. Germline CDR1 is SNHLY and CDR2 is FYNNEI. The ends were cut back, 5 bases at V and 1 base at J, with 14 bases in the middle. The CDR3 nucleotides read TGTGCCAGCAGTACAAGAGCCAGTTTCCAAGAGACCCAGTACTTC. This sequence encodes CASSTRASFQETQYF.

The V gene is TRBV29-1, the J gene TRBJ2-6; 7 nucleotides match TRBD1. V was clipped by 5 bases and J by 2 bases; unmatched bases: 3. Per the germline V gene, CDR1 is SQVTM and CDR2 is ANQGSEA. This CDR3 has 14 amino acids. Here the CDR3 DNA reads TGCAGCGTTAACGACAGGGCTGGGGCCAACGTCCTGACTTTC. Its translation: CSVNDRAGANVLTF.

The chain carries TRBV4-3 and TRBJ2-5; D is unresolved. The V gene's germline CDR1 is LGHNA and CDR2 YSLEER. V was shortened by 0 bases and J by 2 bases, with 10 bases between the two germline ends. The CDR3 spans 15 residues. The CDR3 reads CASSQDLTVQETQYF. CDR3 nucleotide sequence: TGCGCCAGCAGCCAAGATCTTACAGTACAAGAGACCCAGTACTTC.

This chain connects TRBV4-2 to TRBJ1-3; 10 bases match TRBD1. J gave up 0 bases and V 4 bases, and 9 bases lay outside the gene matches. The CDR3 loop spans 18 amino acids. CDR1 and CDR2 from the germline V gene are LGHNA and YNFKEQ. The CDR3 loop reads CASSRGQGEVNSGNTIYF. CDR3 bases: TGTGCCAGCAGCCGAGGACAGGGGGAGGTCAACTCTGGAAACACCATATATTTT.

This clonotype has just a few counts. This chain joins TRBV11-3 and TRBJ2-5; D unresolved. The germline gives CDR1 SGHNT, CDR2 YENEEA. The length of the CDR3 is 14 residues. V lost 1 base, J lost 2 bases, and 8 bases lay in between. CDR3 DNA sequence: TGTGCCAGCAGCTTAGTTGCGAAACAAGAGACCCAGTACTTC. It specifies CASSLVAKQETQYF.

The table lists this clonotype with many counts. The chain joins TRBV28 to TRBJ2-6, with a weak D call TRBD2 (6 bases). Looked up from germline, CDR1 is MDHEN and CDR2 is SYDVKM. The CDR3 sequence is 15 residues long. Trimming cost V 1 base and J 2 bases, with 6 bases left between them. The CDR3 DNA follows: TGTGCCAGCAGTTTATCGGGGGCTGGGGCCAACGTCCTGACTTTC. Protein sequence: CASSLSGAGANVLTF. Looking up the rest from reference TRBV28 and TRBJ2-6 gives the full variable domain: DVKVTQSSRYLVKRTGEKVFLECVQDMDHENMFWYRQDPGLGLRLIYFSYDVKMKEKGDIPEGYSVSREKKERFSLILESASTNQTSMYLCASSLSGAGANVLTFGAGSRLTVL.

The gene calls are TRBV6-2 or TRBV6-3 and TRBJ1-2, with TRBD1 as a possible D gene (6 bases). V was trimmed by 6 bases and J by 7 bases, leaving 15 bases between them. From germline, CDR1 is MNHEY and CDR2 SVGEGT. The CDR3 runs 13 residues. The CDR3 spells CASRNSGEIGYTF. The CDR3, as DNA: TGTGCCAGCAGAAACTCAGGGGAGATTGGCTACACCTTC.

The chain has TRBV20-1 and TRBJ2-5, with 10 bases aligning to TRBD2. The J call is in doubt because the DNA end fits TRBJ2-7 better. From germline, CDR1 is DFQATT and CDR2 SNEGSKA (reference sequence). The CDR3 contains 14 residues. The CDR3 DNA reads as TGCAGTGCTATCCCTAGCGGGGGTGCCTACGAGCAGTACTTC. Its protein product is CSAIPSGGAYEQYF.

This clonotype is a singleton in its sample. The chain uses TRBV4-1 and TRBJ2-1; D possibly corresponds to TRBD2 (6 bases). The germline CDR1 and CDR2 sequences are MGHRA and YSYEKL. CDR3 size: 14 residues. The ends were cut back, 3 bases at V and 6 bases at J, with 12 bases in the middle. For the CDR3, the DNA is TGCGCCAGCAGCCAGGTGCCGCGGGGCAATGAGCAGTTCTTC. Residues: CASSQVPRGNEQFF.

V usage is TRBV3-1 and J usage is TRBJ1-1; 7 bases map to TRBD1. Looked up from germline, CDR1 is LGHDT and CDR2 is YNNKEL (reference sequence). With V trimmed by 5 bases and J by 4 bases, 10 bases remained unmatched. The length of the CDR3 is 15 residues. CDR3 nucleotides: TGTGCCAGCAGCTCCCGTGGACAGGAGGGCACTGAAGCTTTCTTT. It codes for CASSSRGQEGTEAFF.

This clonotype was found a few times. The rearrangement links TRBV27 to TRBJ2-1; no clear D gene. This CDR3 is built from 13 residues. Germline V gives CDR1 MNHEY, CDR2 SMNVEV (reference sequence). V gave up 4 bases and J gave up 2 bases, with 6 bases separating them. CDR3 loop: CASSYSAYNEQFF. CDR3 coding DNA: TGTGCCAGCAGTTACAGTGCCTACAATGAGCAGTTCTTC.

The chain couples TRBV2 to TRBJ2-7, with 7 bases identical to TRBD1. The V and J ends lost 7 bases and 4 bases, in that order; junction bases with no gene match: 7. The V gene's germline CDR1 is SNHLY and CDR2 FYNNEI. This CDR3 comprises 13 residues. As DNA, the CDR3 is TGTGCCAGCAACAGACAGGGTTTGTACGAGCAGTACTTC. Translation gives CASNRQGLYEQYF.